These 28 T cell receptor beta chains were sequenced from one sample in a study of shared clonotypes between healthy human individuals. Some clones are missing from TCRdb's copy, which holds only in-frame ones; the method was immunoSEQ multiplex PCR. Seen here are about 1.1 million clones, approximately 80% observed once, and the top ten hold about 0.94%. The sample was memory CD4+ T cells from PBMCs. The subset denotes: CD45RA-negative fraction. The receptor set was obtained from a man between 18 and 29 years old in good health. Some clones in this sample may be carry-over from other donors' samples.

The J gene is TRBJ1-1, the V gene TRBV7-9; a weak D match, TRBD1 (5 bases). Trimming stripped 1 base from V and 2 bases from J, with 8 bases between. The CDR3 runs to 14 residues. The V gene's germline CDR1 is SEHNR and CDR2 FQNEAQ (reference sequence). The DNA of the CDR3 is TGTGCCAGCAGCTTAGACGGGGGAAACACTGAAGCTTTCTTT. Residues: CASSLDGGNTEAFF.

This chain uses TRBV28 with TRBJ1-2, with 7 bases that match TRBD1. CDR3 length: 14 amino acids. Trimming at V came to 5 bases and at J to 5 bases, leaving 8 bases not matched to a gene. The germline CDR1 and CDR2 sequences are MDHEN and SYDVKM. The CDR3 DNA reads TGTGCCAGCAGTATCCGACAGGGCAAGTATGGCTACACCTTC. Translation: CASSIRQGKYGYTF.

In this sample, this clone turned up a few times. This sequence joins TRBV5-1 and TRBJ2-1; 11 bases map to TRBD2. Germline V lookup: CDR1 SGHRS, CDR2 YFSETQ. With 4 bases clipped from V and 8 bases from J, the junction kept 11 bases outside the gene matches. The CDR3 consists of 16 residues. The CDR3 nucleotides read TGCGCCAGCAGCCCGGATCTAGCGGGAGGATGGGATGAGCAGTTCTTC. Translation gives CASSPDLAGGWDEQFF.

Details on this clone: Other nucleotide sequences in the sample specify the same CDR3. The V and J genes are TRBV28 and TRBJ1-5; a weak D match, TRBD1 (5 bases). V was shortened by 3 bases and J by 2 bases, with 8 bases between the two germline ends. Germline CDR1 and CDR2: MDHEN and SYDVKM. The CDR3 totals 14 residues. CDR3 nucleotide sequence: TGTGCCAGCAGTTTGGGCAGGGGCAATCAGCCCCAGCATTTT. Its translation: CASSLGRGNQPQHF.

This clone has a handful of counts. This CDR3 reads CASSLGLAPYNEQFF. The DNA of the CDR3 is TGCGCCAGCAGCTTGGGGCTAGCGCCCTACAATGAGCAGTTCTTC. The V call is TRBV5-1, the J call TRBJ2-1, with D possibly matching TRBD2 (6 bases). The CDR3 covers 15 residues. V dropped 0 bases and J dropped 2 bases, with 9 bases sitting between them. Germline CDR1 reads SGHRS; CDR2 reads YFSETQ.

This clone has only a few counts. This CDR3 is also generated by other DNA sequences in the sample. The chain couples TRBV6-5 to TRBJ1-2, with TRBD1 as a possible D gene (5 bases). The V end lost 0 bases, the J end lost 7 bases, and 12 bases lay between the germline ends. The CDR3 is 14 residues long. Germline CDR1 and CDR2: MNHEY and SVGAGI. The CDR3 sequence: CASSYSRGDGGYTF. The CDR3 DNA reads TGTGCCAGCAGTTACTCGCGAGGGGACGGTGGCTACACCTTC.

The gene calls are TRBV10-3 and TRBJ2-7; no clear D. The CDR3 contains 12 residues. V was trimmed by 3 bases and J by 6 bases, leaving 9 bases between them. Germline values: CDR1 ENHRY, CDR2 SYGVKD. The DNA for the CDR3 is TGTGCCATCAGTGACCAGGTTACCGAGCAGTACTTC. Translating gives CAISDQVTEQYF.

The chain's CDR3 is CASSVPGASYEQYF. Written as DNA, the CDR3 is TGTGCCAGTAGTGTTCCCGGGGCTTCCTACGAGCAGTACTTC. The chain has TRBV19 and TRBJ2-7; either TRBD1 or TRBD2 may supply D (5 bases each). Trimming pared 5 bases from V and 1 base from J, leaving 12 bases between. Germline V gene lookup returns CDR1 LNHDA and CDR2 SQIVND (reference sequence). The CDR3 loop spans 14 amino acids. The full variable domain, its missing parts supplied by reference TRBV19 and TRBJ2-7, is DGGITQSPKYLFRKEGQNVTLSCEQNLNHDAMYWYRQDPGQGLRLIYYSQIVNDFQKGDIAEGYSVSREKKESFPLTVTSAQKNPTAFYLCASSVPGASYEQYFGPGTRLTVT.

This clone was observed once. The CDR3 sequence: CASSYSGGGGNYGYTF. The CDR3 DNA reads as TGTGCCAGCAGTTACTCAGGGGGGGGTGGTAACTATGGCTACACCTTC. This rearrangement joins TRBV6-5 to TRBJ1-2; TRBD1 might be the D (6 bases). V was clipped by 0 bases and J by 1 base, with 12 bases between them. Germline values: CDR1 MNHEY, CDR2 SVGAGI. The CDR3 spans 16 residues.

This clone was found a few times. The V gene is TRBV9, the J gene TRBJ2-1; 7 bases are a match to TRBD2. In germline, CDR1 is SGDLS, CDR2 YYNGEE. The CDR3 is 16 amino acids. The V segment lost 4 bases and the J segment 5 bases; nucleotides outside the gene matches: 12. Written as DNA, the CDR3 is TGTGCCAGCAGCCCCCGACCTATGGGACTAAACAATGAGCAGTTCTTC. This sequence encodes CASSPRPMGLNNEQFF.

The chain's CDR3 is CASSFLGTVQETQYF. CDR3 bases: TGCGCCAGCAGCTTTTTAGGGACAGTACAAGAGACCCAGTACTTC. The genes are TRBV5-1 and TRBJ2-5; 7 bases align to TRBD1. The junction had 6 bases not matched to a gene; V was cut back by 2 bases and J by 2 bases. CDR1 SGHRS and CDR2 YFSETQ come from the germline V gene. This CDR3 region has 15 residues.

This chain uses TRBV5-6 with TRBJ1-4; tentative D call: TRBD1 (6 bases). Germline CDR1 is SGHDT and CDR2 is YYEEEE. V shed 5 bases and J shed 11 bases, with 16 bases lying between them. CDR3 length: 13 residues. The DNA of the CDR3 is TGTGCCAGCAGATTAGGGGGTACAGGGAAACTGTTTTTT. It specifies CASRLGGTGKLFF.

This clone appeared a few times. The rearrangement joins TRBV13 to TRBJ1-4, with TRBD1 matching 8 bases. The CDR3 contains 17 residues. With V trimmed by 3 bases and J by 0 bases, 6 bases remained unmatched. Germline values: CDR1 PRHDT, CDR2 FYEKMQ (reference sequence). CDR3 nucleotide sequence: TGTGCCAGCAGCTTGTGGACAGGGCCAACAACTAATGAAAAACTGTTTTTT. Translated, it gives CASSLWTGPTTNEKLFF.

V and J are TRBV28 and TRBJ1-4; 9 positions match TRBD1. This CDR3 is built from 17 residues. CDR1 MDHEN and CDR2 SYDVKM come from the germline V gene. The junction had 12 bases not matched to a gene; V was cut back by 7 bases and J by 3 bases. CDR3 loop: CASTPDRGFRANEKLFF. The CDR3 nucleotides are TGTGCCAGCACCCCAGACAGGGGGTTTAGGGCTAATGAAAAACTGTTTTTT.

This chain connects TRBV4-1 to TRBJ2-1; D call uncertain. The CDR3 extends over 13 amino acids. Trimming removed 2 bases at V and 8 bases at J, with 10 bases between. Germline V lookup: CDR1 MGHRA, CDR2 YSYEKL. CDR3 protein: CASSQFPPDEQFF. In DNA, the CDR3 is TGCGCCAGCAGCCAATTCCCTCCGGATGAGCAGTTCTTC.

The chain links TRBV7-2 to TRBJ1-2, with 11 positions matching TRBD1. CDR1 is SGHTA and CDR2 is FQGNSA in the germline V gene. The CDR3 covers 15 residues. The junction had 4 bases not matched to a gene; V was cut back by 5 bases and J by 2 bases. The CDR3 here is CASSAGTGGNYGYTF. CDR3 sequence (DNA): TGTGCCAGCAGCGCCGGGACAGGGGGGAACTATGGCTACACCTTC.

This clone was picked up a small number of times. J is TRBJ2-1 and V is TRBV5-4, with 7 positions matching TRBD1. Trimming at V came to 2 bases and at J to 9 bases, leaving 8 bases not matched to a gene. CDR3 length: 14 residues. Looked up from germline, CDR1 is SGHNT and CDR2 is YYREEE (reference sequence). CDR3 coding DNA: TGTGCCAGCAGCTTCCCCGGGACAGAGGTTGAGCAGTTCTTC. This encodes CASSFPGTEVEQFF.

The V call is TRBV30, the J call TRBJ2-3; D unclear. CDR3 length equals 16 residues. Germline V gene sequence: CDR1 GTSNPN, CDR2 SVGIG (reference sequence). Trimming shortened V by 0 bases and J by 0 bases, and 13 bases separated the two germline ends. The CDR3 nucleotides are TGTGCCTGGAGTGTATTTAACAGCCGAAGCACAGATACGCAGTATTTT. Translation: CAWSVFNSRSTDTQYF.

The genes are TRBV2 and TRBJ1-1; no reliable D call. The CDR3 is 13 residues long. The ends were cut back, 4 bases at V and 8 bases at J, with 14 bases in the middle. Per the germline V gene, CDR1 is SNHLY and CDR2 is FYNNEI. The CDR3 nucleotides read TGTGCCAGCAGTGTCCAGGCTGTTCAAGAAGCTTTCTTT. It is translated as CASSVQAVQEAFF.

The V gene is TRBV5-4, the J gene TRBJ1-1, with D unresolved. The CDR3 spans 14 residues. The germline V gene has CDR1 SGHNT and CDR2 YYREEE (reference sequence). The V gene lost 3 bases and the J gene lost 0 bases, with 9 bases spanning the gap. The CDR3 sequence: CASSWELVNTEAFF. The CDR3 DNA is TGTGCCAGCAGCTGGGAATTGGTGAACACTGAAGCTTTCTTT. Full variable domain (rest looked up from reference TRBV5-4 and TRBJ1-1): ETGVTQSPTHLIKTRGQQVTLRCSSQSGHNTVSWYQQALGQGPQFIFQYYREEENGRGNFPPRFSGLQFPNYSSELNVNALELDDSALYLCASSWELVNTEAFFGQGTRLTVV.

Remarks on this clone: The same CDR3 arises from other DNA sequences in this sample as well. J is TRBJ1-1 and V is TRBV7-9; 9 nucleotides match TRBD1. V lost 4 bases and J lost 5; bases outside the gene matches: 2. This CDR3 comprises 13 residues. Germline CDR1 and CDR2: SEHNR and FQNEAQ (reference sequence). The CDR3 reads CASSSGQGTEAFF. Written as DNA, the CDR3 is TGTGCCAGCAGCTCAGGACAGGGGACTGAAGCTTTCTTT.

This clone was recorded only once. The V gene is TRBV5-6, the J gene TRBJ1-5, with D tentatively TRBD1 (6 bases). Trimming took off 1 base at V and 7 bases at J, with 12 bases between the two ends. Per germline, CDR1 SGHDT and CDR2 YYEEEE. The CDR3 loop spans 14 amino acids. CDR3 loop: CASSLLGGGQPQHF. CDR3 nucleotide sequence: TGTGCCAGCAGCTTGCTGGGGGGGGGCCAGCCCCAGCATTTT.

This rearrangement joins TRBV15 to TRBJ2-5; D gene ambiguous. The germline gives CDR1 LNHNV, CDR2 YYDKDF (reference sequence). The CDR3 has 15 residues. The V end was cut by 0 bases, the J end by 0 bases, with 8 bases between. As DNA, the CDR3 is TGTGCCACCAGCAGAGATTCTGTGTACCAAGAGACCCAGTACTTC. It yields the protein CATSRDSVYQETQYF.

The CDR3 nucleotides are TGTGCCAGCAGCTTGGCCAGACAGAACACCGGGGAGCTGTTTTTT. Its protein is CASSLARQNTGELFF. This chain connects TRBV5-4 to TRBJ2-2; D is undetermined. The germline gives CDR1 SGHNT, CDR2 YYREEE (reference sequence). The CDR3 is 15 residues long. Trimming cost V 0 bases and J 1 base, with 7 bases left between them.

This rearrangement joins TRBV6-6 to TRBJ1-2; 7 positions match TRBD1. Germline assignment: CDR1 MNHNY and CDR2 SVGAGI (reference sequence). The J segment lost 6 bases and the V segment lost 0 bases, leaving 10 bases of the junction unmatched. This CDR3 spans 16 amino acids. The CDR3 is CASSYSRDSLQNGYTF. In DNA, the CDR3 is TGTGCCAGCAGTTACTCCCGGGACAGCTTACAGAATGGCTACACCTTC.

The chain employs TRBV9 and TRBJ2-2; D perhaps matches TRBD1 (6 bases). Germline V CDR1 and CDR2: SGDLS, YYNGEE. This CDR3 is 16 amino acids long. Trimming removed 3 bases at V and 2 bases at J, with 14 bases between. CDR3 protein: CASSADGQRNTGELFF. Here the CDR3 DNA reads TGTGCCAGCAGCGCTGACGGACAGCGAAACACCGGGGAGCTGTTTTTT.

This sequence joins TRBV7-2 and TRBJ1-1; tentative D call: TRBD1 (6 bases). Germline V gene data show CDR1 as SGHTA and CDR2 as FQGNSA. Deletions cut 5 bases from V and 5 bases from J, with 12 bases between. This CDR3 is 13 amino acids long. CDR3 nucleotide sequence: TGTGCCAGCAGCGTTACAGGGAGGACTGAAGCTTTCTTT. Translated, it gives CASSVTGRTEAFF.

The gene calls are TRBV9 and TRBJ1-1; no definite D call. CDR1 is SGDLS and CDR2 is YYNGEE in the germline V gene. Deletions cut 3 bases from V and 0 bases from J, with 9 bases between. CDR3 size: 14 residues. The CDR3 nucleotides read TGTGCCAGCAGCGCCCATACAATGAACACTGAAGCTTTCTTT. Protein: CASSAHTMNTEAFF.